The text below deals with one TCR beta chain. This sample was included in a study of chemoradiotherapy in HPV16-positive cancers. Sequencing used immunoSEQ multiplex PCR; TCRdb keeps in-frame clones, though not all of them. The sample carries fewer than 7,500 clones, about 86% recorded once. The sequences come from blood, collected from a patient who underwent chemoradiotherapy. This sequence was found in a human donor with HPV-associated anogenital cancer.

The CDR3 region has the DNA TGTGCCAGCAGCATTGGAGGAAGCTCTGGAAACACCATATATTTT. Translated, it gives CASSIGGSSGNTIYF. This chain joins TRBV9 and TRBJ1-3; D is ambiguous. Germline lookup yields CDR1 SGDLS and CDR2 YYNGEE. This CDR3 comprises 15 residues. Trimming shortened V by 4 bases and J by 0 bases, and 11 bases separated the two germline ends.